This TCR beta chain derives from a study of chemoradiotherapy in HPV16-positive cancers. The CDR3 totals 15 residues. V shed 5 bases and J shed 0 bases, with 11 bases lying between them. Germline lookup yields CDR1 LNHDA and CDR2 SQIVND (reference sequence). Repeated repertoire sampling spanned the course of chemoradiotherapy. A remark on this clone: As yet, its antigen is unknown.

Study results and limitations: Only a couple of HPV16-positive patients supplied the functional HPV-specificity definition.

TCRdb's copy holds only in-frame clones and misses some; the assay was immunoSEQ multiplex PCR. In the table there are about 10,000 clones, about three quarters of which are singletons. V is TRBV19 and J is TRBJ2-4; perhaps TRBD1 as D (6 bases). Sample: tumor tissue, taken from a patient who underwent chemoradiotherapy. The receptor was derived from a human donor with HPV-associated anogenital cancer. CDR3 sequence: CASSYPGVAKNIQYF. CDR3 nucleotide sequence: TGTGCCAGTAGTTATCCAGGGGTAGCCAAAAACATTCAGTACTTC.